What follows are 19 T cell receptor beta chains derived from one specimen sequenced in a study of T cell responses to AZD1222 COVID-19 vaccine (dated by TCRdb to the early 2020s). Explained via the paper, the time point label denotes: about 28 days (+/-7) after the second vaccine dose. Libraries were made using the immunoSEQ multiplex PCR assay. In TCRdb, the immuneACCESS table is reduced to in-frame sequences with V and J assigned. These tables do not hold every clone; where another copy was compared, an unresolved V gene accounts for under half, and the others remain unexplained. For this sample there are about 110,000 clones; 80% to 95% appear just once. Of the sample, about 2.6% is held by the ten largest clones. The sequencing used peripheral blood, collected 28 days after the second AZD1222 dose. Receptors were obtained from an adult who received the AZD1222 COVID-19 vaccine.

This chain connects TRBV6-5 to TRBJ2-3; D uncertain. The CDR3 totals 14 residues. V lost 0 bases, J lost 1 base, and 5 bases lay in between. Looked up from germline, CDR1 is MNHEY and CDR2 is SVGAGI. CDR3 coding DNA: TGTGCCAGCAGTTACTCGTACCGCACAGATACGCAGTATTTT. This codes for CASSYSYRTDTQYF.

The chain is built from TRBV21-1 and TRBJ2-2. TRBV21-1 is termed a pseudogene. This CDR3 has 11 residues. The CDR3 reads CASSWTGELFF. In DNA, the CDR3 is TGTGCCAGCAGCTGGACCGGGGAGCTGTTTTTT.

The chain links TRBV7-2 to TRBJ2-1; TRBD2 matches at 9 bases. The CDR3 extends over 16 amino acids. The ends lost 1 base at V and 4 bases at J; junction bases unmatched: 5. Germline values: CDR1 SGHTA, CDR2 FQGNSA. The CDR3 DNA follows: TGTGCCAGCAGCTTAGTTCGACTAGCGGTATACAATGAGCAGTTCTTC. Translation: CASSLVRLAVYNEQFF.

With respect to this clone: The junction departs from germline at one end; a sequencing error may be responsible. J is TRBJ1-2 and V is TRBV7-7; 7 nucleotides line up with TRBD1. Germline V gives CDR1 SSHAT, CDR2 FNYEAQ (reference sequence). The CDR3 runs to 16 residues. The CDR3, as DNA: TGTGCTAGCAGCCTAGGATACAGGGGCCCTAACTATGGCTACACCTTC. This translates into CASSLGYRGPNYGYTF.

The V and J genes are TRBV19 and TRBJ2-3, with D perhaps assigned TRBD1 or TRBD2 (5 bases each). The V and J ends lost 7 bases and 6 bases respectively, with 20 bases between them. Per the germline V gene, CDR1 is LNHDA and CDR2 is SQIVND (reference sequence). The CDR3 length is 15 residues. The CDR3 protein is CASKSLGTAVDTQYF. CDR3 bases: TGTGCCAGTAAGTCTTTGGGGACGGCGGTCGATACGCAGTATTTT.

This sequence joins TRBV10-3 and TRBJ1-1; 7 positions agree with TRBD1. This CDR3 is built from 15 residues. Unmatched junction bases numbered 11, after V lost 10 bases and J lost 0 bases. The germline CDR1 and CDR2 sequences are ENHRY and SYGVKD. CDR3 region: CATGGRGRMNTEAFF. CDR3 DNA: TGTGCCACGGGAGGGAGGGGGCGGATGAACACTGAAGCTTTCTTT.

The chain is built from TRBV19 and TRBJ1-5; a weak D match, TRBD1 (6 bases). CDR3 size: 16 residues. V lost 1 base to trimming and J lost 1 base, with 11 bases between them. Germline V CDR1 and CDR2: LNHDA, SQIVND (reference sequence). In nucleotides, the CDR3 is TGTGCCAGTAGTATAGGAAGGGGGGAGAGCAATCAGCCCCAGCATTTT. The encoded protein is CASSIGRGESNQPQHF. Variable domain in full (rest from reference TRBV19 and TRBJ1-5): DGGITQSPKYLFRKEGQNVTLSCEQNLNHDAMYWYRQDPGQGLRLIYYSQIVNDFQKGDIAEGYSVSREKKESFPLTVTSAQKNPTAFYLCASSIGRGESNQPQHFGDGTRLSIL.

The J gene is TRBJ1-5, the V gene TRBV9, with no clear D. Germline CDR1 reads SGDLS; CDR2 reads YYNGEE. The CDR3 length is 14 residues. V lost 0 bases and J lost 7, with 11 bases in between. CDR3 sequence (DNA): TGTGCCAGCAGCGTAGACCCCTCAGTGCAGCCCCAGCATTTT. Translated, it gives CASSVDPSVQPQHF. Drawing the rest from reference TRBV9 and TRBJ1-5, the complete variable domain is DSGVTQTPKHLITATGQRVTLRCSPRSGDLSVYWYQQSLDQGLQFLIQYYNGEERAKGNILERFSAQQFPDLHSELNLSSLELGDSALYFCASSVDPSVQPQHFGDGTRLSIL.

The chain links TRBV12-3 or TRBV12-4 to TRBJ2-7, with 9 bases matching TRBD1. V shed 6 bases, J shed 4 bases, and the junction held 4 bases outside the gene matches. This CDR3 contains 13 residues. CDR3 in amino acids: CASRYRGQYEQYF. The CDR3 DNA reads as TGTGCCAGCAGATACAGGGGGCAATACGAGCAGTACTTC.

The CDR3: CASSTAQVGETQYF. CDR3 coding DNA: TGTGCCAGTAGTACGGCACAGGTAGGAGAGACCCAGTACTTC. The chain uses TRBV19 and TRBJ2-5, with D perhaps TRBD1 (5 bases). CDR1 and CDR2 from the germline V gene are LNHDA and SQIVND (reference sequence). The CDR3 loop spans 14 amino acids. V shed 4 bases and J shed 4 bases, with 13 bases lying between them. The full variable domain, its missing parts supplied by reference TRBV19 and TRBJ2-5, is DGGITQSPKYLFRKEGQNVTLSCEQNLNHDAMYWYRQDPGQGLRLIYYSQIVNDFQKGDIAEGYSVSREKKESFPLTVTSAQKNPTAFYLCASSTAQVGETQYFGPGTRLLVL.

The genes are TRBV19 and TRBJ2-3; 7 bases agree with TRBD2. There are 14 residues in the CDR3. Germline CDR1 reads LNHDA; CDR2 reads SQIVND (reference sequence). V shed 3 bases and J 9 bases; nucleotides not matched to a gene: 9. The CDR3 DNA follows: TGTGCCAGTAGTATGTATCAGGGAGGGGAGACGCAGTATTTT. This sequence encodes CASSMYQGGETQYF. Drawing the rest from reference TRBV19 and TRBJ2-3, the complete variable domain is DGGITQSPKYLFRKEGQNVTLSCEQNLNHDAMYWYRQDPGQGLRLIYYSQIVNDFQKGDIAEGYSVSREKKESFPLTVTSAQKNPTAFYLCASSMYQGGETQYFGPGTRLTVL.

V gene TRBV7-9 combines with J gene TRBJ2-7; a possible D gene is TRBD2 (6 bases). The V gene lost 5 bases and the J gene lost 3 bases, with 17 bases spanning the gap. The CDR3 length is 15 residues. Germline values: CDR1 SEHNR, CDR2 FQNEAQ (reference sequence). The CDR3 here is CASSPISGVVYEQYF. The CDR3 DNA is TGTGCCAGCAGCCCTATATCGGGGGTGGTCTACGAGCAGTACTTC.

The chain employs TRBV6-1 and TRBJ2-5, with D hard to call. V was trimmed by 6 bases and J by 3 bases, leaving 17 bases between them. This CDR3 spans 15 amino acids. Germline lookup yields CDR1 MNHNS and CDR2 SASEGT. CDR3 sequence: CASRRSPPNKETQYF. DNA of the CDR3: TGTGCCAGCAGGCGGTCGCCTCCTAACAAAGAGACCCAGTACTTC.

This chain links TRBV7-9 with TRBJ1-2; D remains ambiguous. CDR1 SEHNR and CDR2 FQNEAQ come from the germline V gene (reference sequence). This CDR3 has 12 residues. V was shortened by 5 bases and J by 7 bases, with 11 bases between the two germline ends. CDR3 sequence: CASSPDFFGYTF. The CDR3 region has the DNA TGTGCCAGCAGCCCCGACTTCTTTGGCTACACCTTC.

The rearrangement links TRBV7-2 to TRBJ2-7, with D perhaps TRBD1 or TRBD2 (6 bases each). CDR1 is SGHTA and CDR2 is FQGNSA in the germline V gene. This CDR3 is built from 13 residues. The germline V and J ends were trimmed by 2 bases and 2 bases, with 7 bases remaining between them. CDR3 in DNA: TGTGCCAGCAGCTTAAGGGGGGCCTACGAGCAGTACTTC. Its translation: CASSLRGAYEQYF.

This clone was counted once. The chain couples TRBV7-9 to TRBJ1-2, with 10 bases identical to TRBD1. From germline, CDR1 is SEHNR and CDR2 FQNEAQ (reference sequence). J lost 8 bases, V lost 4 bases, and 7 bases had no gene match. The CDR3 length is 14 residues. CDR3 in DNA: TGTGCCAGCAGCTCCGGGACAGGGGTCGGAGGCTACACCTTC. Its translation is CASSSGTGVGGYTF.

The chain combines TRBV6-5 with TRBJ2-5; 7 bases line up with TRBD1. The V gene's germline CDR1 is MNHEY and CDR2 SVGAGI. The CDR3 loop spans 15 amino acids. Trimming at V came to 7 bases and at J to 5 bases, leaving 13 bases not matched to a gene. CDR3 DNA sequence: TGTGCCAGCATAGACCAACAGGGGAATTCGGAGACCCAGTACTTC. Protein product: CASIDQQGNSETQYF.

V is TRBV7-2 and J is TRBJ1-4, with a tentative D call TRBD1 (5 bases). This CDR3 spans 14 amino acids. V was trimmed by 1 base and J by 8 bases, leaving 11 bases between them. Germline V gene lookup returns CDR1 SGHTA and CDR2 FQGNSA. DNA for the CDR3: TGTGCCAGCAGCTTAGATAGGGGAATCGAAAAACTGTTTTTT. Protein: CASSLDRGIEKLFF.

CDR3 region: CASSLFDRDGDEQYF. CDR3 nucleotide sequence: TGTGCCAGCAGCTTGTTCGACAGGGATGGCGACGAGCAGTACTTC. This rearrangement joins TRBV7-8 to TRBJ2-7, with 7 bases identical to TRBD1. This CDR3 is built from 15 residues. Germline CDR1 reads SGHVS; CDR2 reads FQNEAQ. V trimming: 3 bases; J trimming: 5 bases; junction bases outside the gene matches: 10.